This TCR beta chain was retrieved from a study of blood T cell repertoires in COVID-19. In the study overall: COVID-19 samples collected from the United States, Italy and Spain covered acute and convalescent phases.

Participants came from some 23 US areas, aged about 18 to 100 years. Clinical histories supplied by participants themselves formed the basis of cohort assignment. Two negative PCRs, clearance, or symptom resolution characterized the recovered Cohort 3 donors. At least ten counts were recorded for this clone. The protocol was immunoSEQ multiplex PCR, while the TCRdb copy is restricted to in-frame clones and leaves out a portion. The sample contains 150,000 to 200,000 clones, 65% to 85% of which appear only once. V lost 6 bases and J 2 bases, leaving 11 bases between the germline ends. Germline CDR1 and CDR2: SGDLS and YYNGEE. This CDR3 comprises 13 residues.

V gene TRBV9 combines with J gene TRBJ1-2; D gene uncertain. This receptor was identified in a man aged 40-49 years who had recovered from COVID-19. The specimen sequenced was PBMCs or T cells enriched from blood (not recorded which). The CDR3 reads CASMRGSNYGYTF. In nucleotides, the CDR3 is TGTGCCAGCATGCGCGGGTCCAACTATGGCTACACCTTC.